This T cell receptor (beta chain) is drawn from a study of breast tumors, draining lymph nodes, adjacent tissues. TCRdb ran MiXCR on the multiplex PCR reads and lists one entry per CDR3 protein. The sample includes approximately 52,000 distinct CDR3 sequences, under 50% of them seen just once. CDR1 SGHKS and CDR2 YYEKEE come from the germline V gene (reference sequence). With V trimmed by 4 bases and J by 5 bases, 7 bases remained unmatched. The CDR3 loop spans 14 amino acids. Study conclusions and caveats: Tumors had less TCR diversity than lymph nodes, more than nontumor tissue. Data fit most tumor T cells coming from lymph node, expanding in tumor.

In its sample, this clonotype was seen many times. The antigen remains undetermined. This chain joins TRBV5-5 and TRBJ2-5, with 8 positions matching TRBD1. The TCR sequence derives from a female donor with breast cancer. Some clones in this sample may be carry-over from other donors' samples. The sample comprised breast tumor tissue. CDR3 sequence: CASSAGQGGETQYF. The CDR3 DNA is TGTGCCAGCAGCGCAGGACAGGGAGGCGAGACCCAGTACTTC. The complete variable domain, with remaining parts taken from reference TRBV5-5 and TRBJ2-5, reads DAGVTQSPTHLIKTRGQQVTLRCSPISGHKSVSWYQQVLGQGPQFIFQYYEKEERGRGNFPDRFSARQFPNYSSELNVNALLLGDSALYLCASSAGQGGETQYFGPGTRLLVL.